The sample holds a few counts of the clone carrying this TCR beta chain. Germline CDR1 reads ENHRY; CDR2 reads SYGVKD. The trim removed 10 bases at V and 3 bases at J, leaving 12 bases unmatched. The CDR3 loop spans 16 amino acids. In the PCR, 60 Vbeta and 13 Jbeta primers were used. TCRdb's copy holds only in-frame clones and misses some; the assay was immunoSEQ multiplex PCR. The table shows some 140,000 clones, with around 10% occurring only once. The data derive from a study of cytomegalovirus exposure and HLA in healthy donors. This clonotype was sampled from a woman in her thirties or forties in good health and CMV-seropositive. The specimen was PBMCs. This chain joins TRBV10-3 and TRBJ1-1; TRBD1 agrees at 12 bases. CDR3 sequence reads: CASTEGTGGSYTEAFF. CDR3 bases: TGTGCCAGCACCGAGGGGACAGGGGGCTCGTACACTGAAGCTTTCTTT.